The 16 T cell receptor beta chains presented below share a single source sample, sequenced in a study of blood T cell repertoires in COVID-19. Repertoires were generated with immunoSEQ multiplex PCR, while TCRdb's copy carries only in-frame clones and drops some. The sample comprises around 230,000 clones, roughly 90% of which are singletons, and approximately 7.6% rests with the top ten. Sequencing input: peripheral blood. The receptors derive from a man between 60 and 75 years old who had recovered from COVID-19.

The rearrangement uses TRBV6-6 and TRBJ2-2; D not resolved. Trimming cost V 7 bases and J 0 bases, with 6 bases left between them. CDR1 and CDR2 (germline): MNHNY, SVGAGI (reference sequence). This CDR3 comprises 13 residues. This chain's CDR3 is CASKPTNTGELFF. The DNA of the CDR3 is TGTGCCAGCAAGCCTACGAACACCGGGGAGCTGTTTTTT.

The rearrangement uses TRBV2 and TRBJ2-4, with TRBD1 as a possible D gene (5 bases). Germline V gene data show CDR1 as SNHLY and CDR2 as FYNNEI. V shed 6 bases and J shed 0 bases, with 15 bases lying between them. This CDR3 spans 16 amino acids. The CDR3 DNA sequence: TGTGCCAGCAGCGTCACAGGTTTTCTAGCCAAAAACATTCAGTACTTC. Translating it yields CASSVTGFLAKNIQYF.

The chain couples TRBV7-2 to TRBJ2-3; possible D gene TRBD1, 5 bases. With 1 base removed from V and 1 base from J, the gap between germline ends came to 9 bases. CDR3 length equals 15 residues. Per germline, CDR1 SGHTA and CDR2 FQGNSA. The CDR3 is CASSLDRLRTDTQYF. For the CDR3, the DNA is TGTGCCAGCAGCTTAGACAGGCTTCGCACAGATACGCAGTATTTT.

This clone was seen at least ten times. The rearrangement uses TRBV6-5 and TRBJ2-2, with D unresolved. V was shortened by 7 bases and J by 6 bases, with 15 bases between the two germline ends. This CDR3 comprises 14 residues. Germline CDR1 and CDR2: MNHEY and SVGAGI. CDR3 DNA sequence: TGTGCCAGCACCACGACACCGCCGGCCGGGGAGCTGTTTTTT. It codes for CASTTTPPAGELFF.

This chain joins TRBV29-1 and TRBJ2-4; D possibly corresponds to TRBD1 (6 bases). CDR1 is SQVTM, CDR2 ANQGSEA, per germline. Trimming pared 1 base from V and 7 bases from J, leaving 11 bases between. The CDR3 runs to 13 residues. The CDR3 region has the DNA TGCAGCGTTGAAGGGACAGTCAGGAACATTCAGTACTTC. Its protein is CSVEGTVRNIQYF. The full variable domain, in which reference TRBV29-1 and TRBJ2-4 provide the parts outside the CDR3, is SAVISQKPSRDICQRGTSLTIQCQVDSQVTMMFWYRQQPGQSLTLIATANQGSEATYESGFVIDKFPISRPNLTFSTLTVSNMSPEDSSIYLCSVEGTVRNIQYFGAGTRLSVL.

This clone is a singleton in its sample. The chain employs TRBV18 and TRBJ1-1; no clear D. CDR1 is KGHSH, CDR2 LQKENI, per germline. There are 14 residues in the CDR3. Trimming shortened V by 3 bases and J by 6 bases, and 14 bases separated the two germline ends. The CDR3 DNA is TGTGCCAGCTCACCTGAGAGAGGGTATCCTGAAGCTTTCTTT. The encoded protein is CASSPERGYPEAFF.

CDR3 bases: TGCAGTGCTAGTGGGACTAGCGGGGGCCCCCTCTACGAGCAGTACTTC. As protein: CSASGTSGGPLYEQYF. The V gene is TRBV20-1, the J gene TRBJ2-7; 14 bases are shared with TRBD2. Germline lookup yields CDR1 DFQATT and CDR2 SNEGSKA (reference sequence). The trim removed 3 bases at V and 3 bases at J, leaving 7 bases unmatched. The CDR3 contains 16 residues.

The chain employs TRBV5-1 and TRBJ1-1; tentatively, D is TRBD1 (6 bases). V lost 0 bases, J lost 0 bases, and 9 bases lay in between. Looked up from germline, CDR1 is SGHRS and CDR2 is YFSETQ. The CDR3 extends over 15 amino acids. The CDR3 DNA reads as TGCGCCAGCAGCTTGGGTGGGACAATGAACACTGAAGCTTTCTTT. Translation gives CASSLGGTMNTEAFF.

The genes are TRBV6-6 and TRBJ1-3, with D perhaps TRBD1 (5 bases). Trimming pared 7 bases from V and 1 base from J, leaving 8 bases between. The CDR3 consists of 13 residues. Germline V gene data show CDR1 as MNHNY and CDR2 as SVGAGI (reference sequence). CDR3 bases: TGTGCCAGCAACCGACAGTCTGGAAACACCATATATTTT. Amino acids: CASNRQSGNTIYF.

This sequence joins TRBV3-1 (or the pseudogene TRBV3-2) and TRBJ2-7; 13 bases line up with TRBD2. Per the germline V gene, CDR1 is LGHDT and CDR2 is YNNKEL (reference sequence). The CDR3 spans 17 residues. With 4 bases clipped from V and 8 bases from J, the junction kept 14 bases outside the gene matches. The CDR3 DNA reads TGTGCCAGCAGCCCCCGCCCCCCACTAGCGGGGGGGCAAAAGCAGTACTTC. This sequence encodes CASSPRPPLAGGQKQYF.

V is TRBV7-7 and J is TRBJ2-5; TRBD1 agrees at 7 bases. J gave up 1 base and V 5 bases, and 10 bases lay outside the gene matches. Germline V gives CDR1 SSHAT, CDR2 FNYEAQ (reference sequence). The CDR3 consists of 16 residues. The CDR3 spells CASSTRISGGQETQYF. The CDR3 DNA follows: TGTGCCAGCAGCACCCGCATATCAGGGGGCCAAGAGACCCAGTACTTC.

The chain recombines TRBV2 with TRBJ2-4; tentative D call: TRBD2 (7 bases). Looked up from germline, CDR1 is SNHLY and CDR2 is FYNNEI. Trimming took off 7 bases at V and 15 bases at J, with 22 bases between the two ends. The CDR3 covers 13 residues. The CDR3 protein is CASINNREGYLYF. As DNA, the CDR3 is TGTGCCAGCATCAACAACAGGGAGGGTTATTTGTACTTC.

This chain uses TRBV15 with TRBJ2-5; 8 nucleotides agree with TRBD2. After removal of 3 bases from V and 2 bases from J, the junction contained 14 bases not matched to a gene. Germline values: CDR1 LNHNV, CDR2 YYDKDF (reference sequence). The CDR3 covers 18 residues. The CDR3 reads CATSSPPTSGGAQETQYF. The CDR3 nucleotides read TGTGCCACCAGCAGCCCCCCGACCTCCGGGGGGGCTCAAGAGACCCAGTACTTC.

On this clone: Being one base from a much bigger clone, this may be a read error. J is TRBJ2-1 and V is TRBV11-3, with a tentative D call TRBD2 (5 bases). V dropped 5 bases and J dropped 6 bases, with 8 bases sitting between them. From germline, CDR1 is SGHNT and CDR2 YENEEA. This CDR3 spans 12 amino acids. The CDR3 sequence is CASSRGSNEQFF. The CDR3 nucleotides read TGTGCCAGCAGCCGAGGGAGCAATGAGCAGTTCTTC.

The chain has TRBV18 and TRBJ2-3, with 7 bases aligning to TRBD1. V trimming: 3 bases; J trimming: 3 bases; junction bases outside the gene matches: 9. The germline V gene encodes CDR1 KGHSH and CDR2 LQKENI. This CDR3 has 16 residues. CDR3 nucleotide sequence: TGTGCCAGCTCACCTACAGGGGTTTATACGACAGATACGCAGTATTTT. It specifies CASSPTGVYTTDTQYF.

This clone was counted only a few times. V is TRBV7-9 and J is TRBJ1-6, with D possibly matching TRBD1 (6 bases). Germline CDR1 and CDR2: SEHNR and FQNEAQ (reference sequence). The CDR3 totals 12 residues. Trimming left V 4 bases short and J 10 bases short, with 8 bases between. As DNA, the CDR3 is TGTGCCAGCAGCTCAGGGGAATCACCCCTCCACTTT. Translating gives CASSSGESPLHF.